Below, one T cell receptor beta chain is given with its context. This record comes from a study of control samples from healthy donors and cancer patients. Here immunoSEQ multiplex PCR was the method, and the copy in TCRdb shows in-frame clones only, minus some. Here the sample spans roughly 92,000 clones, more than 85% being singletons. CDR1 is SGHTA, CDR2 FQGNSA, per germline. V was clipped by 6 bases and J by 4 bases; unmatched bases: 8. The CDR3 sequence is 14 residues long. This sequence was found in a woman aged 45 to 65 in good health. J is TRBJ1-2 and V is TRBV7-2; 7 nucleotides line up with TRBD1. Sequencing used blood. CDR3 region: CASSKTGVGYGYTF. The CDR3 coding sequence is TGTGCCAGCAGTAAAACAGGGGTAGGCTATGGCTACACCTTC. The complete variable domain, with remaining parts taken from reference TRBV7-2 and TRBJ1-2, reads GAGVSQSPSNKVTEKGKDVELRCDPISGHTALYWYRQSLGQGLEFLIYFQGNSAPDKSGLPSDRFSAERTGGSVSTLTIQRTQQEDSAVYLCASSKTGVGYGYTFGSGTRLTVV.